Each of the 25 T cell receptor beta chains below was sequenced from the same sample in a study of Ad26.COV2.S vaccination and SARS-CoV-2 variants. Treatment defined: roughly 19 received Ad26.COV2.S at low or high dose, single or two shots; about 5 received placebo; per-sample allocation not given. The samples were gathered on day 63 after the first injection of vaccine or placebo. The assay was immunoSEQ multiplex PCR, and TCRdb's table has in-frame clones only and misses some. The sample lists fewer than 900,000 clones, 89% occurring once. The material sequenced was peripheral blood, taken in a trial of Ad26.COV2.S vaccine versus placebo. These receptors were collected from a person aged 18-60 years who received the Ad26.COV2.S COVID-19 vaccine or a placebo.

The CDR3 region is CAISPALAVANTGELFF. The CDR3 coding sequence is TGTGCCATCAGTCCAGCGTTAGCGGTAGCGAACACCGGGGAGCTGTTTTTT. V usage is TRBV10-3 and J usage is TRBJ2-2; D possibly corresponds to TRBD2 (6 bases). CDR1 is ENHRY, CDR2 SYGVKD, per germline. The CDR3 extends over 17 amino acids. V lost 5 bases, J lost 0 bases, and 16 bases lay in between.

The rearrangement uses TRBV29-1 and TRBJ1-1, with a weak D call TRBD1 (6 bases). Looked up from germline, CDR1 is SQVTM and CDR2 is ANQGSEA. The CDR3 spans 14 residues. Trimming shortened V by 3 bases and J by 0 bases, and 11 bases separated the two germline ends. The CDR3 protein is CSVEGADVNTEAFF. The CDR3 DNA follows: TGCAGCGTTGAGGGGGCTGACGTGAACACTGAAGCTTTCTTT.

The V call is TRBV10-3, the J call TRBJ2-1, with 12 bases fitting TRBD2. This CDR3 is built from 16 residues. Germline trimming cut 3 bases from V and 6 bases from J; bases unmatched to any gene: 6. Germline CDR1 reads ENHRY; CDR2 reads SYGVKD. The CDR3 is CAISDFSSGRGNEQFF. CDR3 DNA: TGTGCCATCAGTGACTTTTCTAGCGGGAGGGGCAATGAGCAGTTCTTC.

Only one count was recorded for this clone. The J gene is TRBJ2-1, the V gene TRBV7-6; TRBD1 agrees at 7 bases. Germline assignment: CDR1 SGHVS and CDR2 FNYEAQ. The CDR3 sequence is 14 residues long. V lost 0 bases and J lost 15; bases outside the gene matches: 11. The CDR3 loop reads CASSLARTGTVPFF. The CDR3 DNA reads TGTGCCAGCAGCTTAGCAAGGACCGGGACAGTCCCGTTCTTC.

This chain uses TRBV27 with TRBJ2-1; D is uncertain. The CDR3 runs to 16 residues. Trimming left V 5 bases short and J 7 bases short, with 21 bases between. CDR1 is MNHEY, CDR2 SMNVEV, per germline (reference sequence). The chain's CDR3 is CASSPRERSWVNEQFF. DNA for the CDR3: TGTGCCAGCAGTCCAAGGGAAAGGTCCTGGGTGAATGAGCAGTTCTTC.

This clone has only a few counts. The CDR3 region has the DNA TGTGCCAGCAGCTTATACGGACCCAATCAGCCCCAGCATTTT. It codes for CASSLYGPNQPQHF. V gene TRBV7-3 combines with J gene TRBJ1-5; no clear D. CDR1 and CDR2 from the germline V gene are SGHTA and FQGTGA. V was trimmed by 2 bases and J by 3 bases, leaving 8 bases between them. This CDR3 spans 14 amino acids.

The gene calls are TRBV28 and TRBJ2-5; 9 bases match TRBD1. The junction had 0 bases not matched to a gene; V was cut back by 3 bases and J by 4 bases. The CDR3 length is 13 residues. CDR1 and CDR2 from the germline V gene are MDHEN and SYDVKM. DNA of the CDR3: TGTGCCAGCAGTTTGGGACAGGGAGAGACCCAGTACTTC. Amino acid sequence: CASSLGQGETQYF.

The chain couples TRBV27 to TRBJ2-1; TRBD2 matches at 7 bases. CDR1 and CDR2 (germline): MNHEY, SMNVEV (reference sequence). This CDR3 spans 15 amino acids. J was trimmed by 2 bases and V by 4 bases; bases with no gene match: 5. CDR3 sequence: CASSSYGRAYNEQFF. The CDR3 bases are TGTGCCAGCAGTTCCTATGGGAGGGCCTACAATGAGCAGTTCTTC.

CDR3 protein: CASMRLAGGELFF. CDR3 nucleotides: TGCGCCAGCATGCGACTAGCGGGCGGGGAGCTGTTTTTT. The chain combines TRBV5-1 with TRBJ2-2; 10 positions agree with TRBD2. Germline loops: CDR1 SGHRS, CDR2 YFSETQ. With 6 bases clipped from V and 7 bases from J, the junction kept 3 bases outside the gene matches. CDR3 size: 13 residues. The variable domain in full, completed from reference TRBV5-1 and TRBJ2-2, reads KAGVTQTPRYLIKTRGQQVTLSCSPISGHRSVSWYQQTPGQGLQFLFEYFSETQRNKGNFPGRFSGRQFSNSRSEMNVSTLELGDSALYLCASMRLAGGELFFGEGSRLTVL.

This rearrangement joins TRBV6-5 to TRBJ2-7; the D gene is possibly TRBD2 (6 bases). Germline CDR1 and CDR2: MNHEY and SVGAGI. The V end was cut by 2 bases, the J end by 8 bases, with 16 bases between. The CDR3 totals 14 residues. CDR3 residues: CASSYIGRERKQYF. The CDR3 DNA reads as TGTGCCAGCAGTTACATTGGACGGGAGAGGAAGCAGTACTTC.

The gene calls are TRBV7-6 and TRBJ2-7; 7 nucleotides align to TRBD2. Germline assignment: CDR1 SGHVS and CDR2 FNYEAQ. CDR3 length: 15 amino acids. With V trimmed by 5 bases and J by 6 bases, 13 bases remained unmatched. Here the CDR3 reads CASSHTSEGALEQYF. CDR3 DNA: TGTGCCAGCAGCCATACTAGCGAAGGGGCCCTCGAGCAGTACTTC.

The gene calls are TRBV4-1 and TRBJ1-5, with D maybe TRBD1 (6 bases). The V and J ends lost 1 base and 2 bases respectively, with 12 bases between them. CDR1 and CDR2 (germline): MGHRA, YSYEKL. CDR3 length: 16 residues. The CDR3 DNA reads as TGCGCCAGCAGCCAAGTATACGCAGGGGGCAATCAGCCCCAGCATTTT. As protein: CASSQVYAGGNQPQHF.

The DNA of the CDR3 is TGCGCCAGCAGCCAAGAACCCGGAGTGGGACAGGGAACTGAAGCTTTCTTT. It encodes CASSQEPGVGQGTEAFF. V usage is TRBV4-1 and J usage is TRBJ1-1; the match to TRBD1 covers 9 bases. Germline V lookup: CDR1 MGHRA, CDR2 YSYEKL. The CDR3 consists of 17 residues. Germline trimming cut 0 bases from V and 5 bases from J; bases unmatched to any gene: 10.

The chain employs TRBV11-2 and TRBJ2-7; D is perhaps TRBD1 or TRBD2 (5 bases each). Between the trimmed V and J ends, which lost 2 bases and 3 bases, there was a span of 11 bases. CDR3 length: 14 amino acids. Looked up from germline, CDR1 is SGHAT and CDR2 is FQNNGV. In DNA form, the CDR3 reads TGTGCCAGCAGCTTAACGGGACCCCGCTACGAGCAGTACTTC. Amino acids: CASSLTGPRYEQYF.

This clone was picked up one time. This chain uses TRBV11-2 with TRBJ2-1; the match to TRBD1 covers 11 bases. Germline V gene data show CDR1 as SGHAT and CDR2 as FQNNGV. The CDR3 runs to 14 residues. Trimming removed 4 bases from V and 7 bases from J; junction bases left unmatched: 3. Here the CDR3 DNA reads TGTGCCAGCAGCTCTGGGACAGGGGGAAATGAGCAGTTCTTC. This sequence encodes CASSSGTGGNEQFF.

The chain recombines TRBV5-5 with TRBJ2-1, with 9 positions matching TRBD1. Per germline, CDR1 SGHKS and CDR2 YYEKEE (reference sequence). V lost 3 bases and J lost 6; bases outside the gene matches: 10. The CDR3 runs 16 residues. The DNA for the CDR3 is TGTGCCAGCAGCTCCGGGACAGGGTTCCGGGCCAATGAGCAGTTCTTC. Encoded protein: CASSSGTGFRANEQFF.

The chain carries TRBV5-1 and TRBJ2-5; 9 nucleotides agree with TRBD1. V was clipped by 2 bases and J by 3 bases; unmatched bases: 8. The CDR3 sequence is 16 residues long. Germline-derived CDR1 and CDR2 are SGHRS and YFSETQ. The CDR3 here is CASSLGHRDREETQYF. As DNA, the CDR3 is TGCGCCAGCAGCTTAGGCCACCGGGACAGGGAAGAGACCCAGTACTTC.

This rearrangement joins TRBV7-2 to TRBJ1-4, with no clear D. V gave up 1 base and J gave up 3 bases, with 9 bases separating them. Germline V CDR1 and CDR2: SGHTA, FQGNSA. The CDR3 loop spans 15 amino acids. Here the CDR3 DNA reads TGTGCCAGCAGCTTAGGAGGACCTGCTAATGAAAAACTGTTTTTT. Translating it yields CASSLGGPANEKLFF.

This chain links TRBV28 with TRBJ2-7; D may be TRBD1 or TRBD2 (5 bases each). The CDR3 length is 13 residues. The germline V gene has CDR1 MDHEN and CDR2 SYDVKM. V shed 7 bases and J shed 2 bases, with 12 bases lying between them. This chain's CDR3 is CASKDGATYEQYF. In DNA, the CDR3 is TGTGCCAGCAAGGACGGGGCAACCTACGAGCAGTACTTC.

V and J are TRBV20-1 and TRBJ2-7; D may be TRBD2 (5 bases). The ends were cut back, 3 bases at V and 0 bases at J, with 9 bases in the middle. CDR1 and CDR2 from the germline V gene are DFQATT and SNEGSKA (reference sequence). CDR3 size: 13 residues. CDR3 in amino acids: CSASVGSSYEQYF. The DNA of the CDR3 is TGCAGTGCTAGTGTGGGGAGCTCCTACGAGCAGTACTTC.

The CDR3 region is CASSFYNRHTEAFF. The CDR3 nucleotides read TGTGCCAGCAGCTTTTATAACAGACACACTGAAGCTTTCTTT. The V and J genes are TRBV11-2 and TRBJ1-1, with D unresolved. Germline CDR1 reads SGHAT; CDR2 reads FQNNGV. This CDR3 has 14 amino acids. The V and J ends lost 3 bases and 3 bases respectively, with 11 bases between them. The variable domain in full, completed from reference TRBV11-2 and TRBJ1-1, reads EAGVAQSPRYKIIEKRQSVAFWCNPISGHATLYWYQQILGQGPKLLIQFQNNGVVDDSQLPKDRFSAERLKGVDSTLKIQPAKLEDSAVYLCASSFYNRHTEAFFGQGTRLTVV.

This chain links TRBV13 with TRBJ1-1; possibly TRBD1 for D (6 bases). Per the germline V gene, CDR1 is PRHDT and CDR2 is FYEKMQ (reference sequence). The CDR3 length is 15 residues. Trimming removed 5 bases at V and 0 bases at J, with 13 bases between. The DNA for the CDR3 is TGTGCCAGCAGCACCCGACAGGTTTTGAACACTGAAGCTTTCTTT. Its protein product is CASSTRQVLNTEAFF. Together with reference TRBV13 and TRBJ1-1, the CDR3 gives the full variable domain: AAGVIQSPRHLIKEKRETATLKCYPIPRHDTVYWYQQGPGQDPQFLISFYEKMQSDKGSIPDRFSAQQFSDYHSELNMSSLELGDSALYFCASSTRQVLNTEAFFGQGTRLTVV.

This chain uses TRBV3-1 (or the pseudogene TRBV3-2) with TRBJ1-1, with D possibly matching TRBD1 (5 bases). CDR3 length equals 15 residues. From germline, CDR1 is LGHDT and CDR2 YNNKEL (reference sequence). Trimming removed 2 bases at V and 0 bases at J, with 10 bases between. The DNA for the CDR3 is TGTGCCAGCAGCCAATGGGACTTGATGAACACTGAAGCTTTCTTT. This sequence encodes CASSQWDLMNTEAFF.

The chain has TRBV7-8 and TRBJ1-1; no clear D. Trimming took off 5 bases at V and 1 base at J, with 8 bases between the two ends. Germline V gene lookup returns CDR1 SGHVS and CDR2 FQNEAQ. The CDR3 is 13 residues long. The CDR3 is CASSPGGNTEAFF. Written as DNA, the CDR3 is TGTGCCAGCAGCCCCGGCGGGAACACTGAAGCTTTCTTT.

This chain uses TRBV7-9 with TRBJ2-7, with D unclear. Trimming stripped 4 bases from V and 7 bases from J, with 14 bases between. The CDR3 sequence is 13 residues long. Germline CDR1 reads SEHNR; CDR2 reads FQNEAQ (reference sequence). The CDR3 here is CASSSDLMREQYF. The CDR3 coding sequence is TGTGCCAGCAGCTCGGACCTTATGAGGGAGCAGTACTTC.